This paragraph reports one T cell receptor (beta chain). In this sample, this clone turned up a few times. The clone's antigen remains unknown. Per-nucleotide qualities are absent, and no much larger clonotype sits a single base away. To prepare the library, PCR was applied. Sequencer: Illumina HiSeq 4000. High-throughput sequencing was used to profile the TCR beta-chain CDR3 region of each patient. The authors' pipeline ran thus. A classifier to discriminate distant-metastatic papillary thyroid cancer patients was built from CDR3 differences across clinicopathological groups. The Shannon index was used to measure repertoire diversity, and the Morisita-Horn index was used to measure how similar tumor and blood repertoires were. TCRdb handled the public reads itself, with Q25 trimming in fastp and clone calling in MiXCR, and kept productive beta chains. For this entry, the V and J calls and clone size follow TCRdb and not the study's own pipeline. The sample yields about 12,000 clones; 20% to 25% were counted once. 12% to 15% of the sample belongs to the ten largest clones.

Deletion took 2 bases off V and 9 bases off J, with a span of 17 bases between the germline ends. The CDR3, cysteine through phenylalanine, is 16 amino acids long. The DNA shown is the 48-base CDR3, in frame from base 1. The record originates from a study of metastatic and nonmetastatic thyroid tumors (dated by TCRdb to about 2020). Background for the entire study: The researchers compared repertoires between peripheral blood samples and tumor or nodule tissue samples from patients with malignant or benign thyroid disease.

No treatment had been received by any patient before thyroid surgery. The study retrospectively analysed patient clinical samples collected from about 2012 to 2019 using T-cell receptor beta sequencing. What the study reported, not specific to this receptor: TCR beta diversity was reported as significantly higher in malignant tumors than in benign nodules, in both blood and tumor samples.

The rearranged chain carries TRBV12-3 or TRBV12-4 and TRBJ1-6, with no D gene named confidently. The specimen was adjacent normal tissue. This sequence originates from a female donor with papillary thyroid cancer or a benign thyroid nodule (not recorded which). Some clones in this sample may be carry-over from other donors' samples. The DNA reads as follows: TGTGCCAGCAGTTTATCCCCGGCCGGGTGGGGTTCACCCCTCCACTTT. Translated, this is CASSLSPAGWGSPLHF.